This record covers a single T cell receptor beta chain. Its target is unknown. Trimming removed 0 bases at V and 4 bases at J, with 10 bases between. This CDR3 has 14 residues. Germline lookup yields CDR1 SGHTA and CDR2 FQGNSA. This sample stems from a study of cytomegalovirus exposure and HLA in healthy donors. For the study at large: In a previous analysis, some 120 million unique TCR beta sequences were found from roughly 180 million T cells.

The PCR was carried out with 60 Vbeta primers and 13 Jbeta primers. Some clones are missing from TCRdb's copy, which holds only in-frame ones; the method was immunoSEQ multiplex PCR. Among around 140,000 clones listed, roughly 80% were seen once. Findings and caveats of the study: CMV serostatus was the sole immune exposure information available. More clonal expansion characterized HLA-associated TCR beta chains than equally common others in a later analysis.

This receptor was identified in a woman aged 60-70 years in good health and CMV-seronegative. The chain combines TRBV7-2 with TRBJ2-7, with TRBD2 as a possible D gene (6 bases). Sequences were obtained from PBMCs. In nucleotides, the CDR3 is TGTGCCAGCAGCTTAGCCGGGACTCCATACGAGCAGTACTTC. It specifies CASSLAGTPYEQYF.